Included here is one T cell receptor beta chain sequence, with context. Its cognate antigen is unknown. The ends were cut back, 5 bases at V and 5 bases at J, with 25 bases in the middle. The CDR3 is made up of 18 amino acids. Germline assignment: CDR1 MDHEN and CDR2 SYDVKM. This record comes from a study of Ad26.COV2.S vaccination and SARS-CoV-2 variants. Study details: Donor had been placed in the Ad26.COV2.S arm of the COV1001 trial. Ad26.COV2.S given intramuscularly, once or twice 56 days apart. General study points: Spike-specific TCR breadth in vaccine recipients exceeded that seen in placebo recipients. The study found similar non-spike TCR breadth in vaccine and placebo recipients.

Treatment in this sample: approximately 18 received Ad26.COV2.S at low or high dose, single or two shots; roughly 5 received placebo; per-sample allocation not given. Specimens were obtained on day 63 following the first vaccine or placebo injection. Using immunoSEQ multiplex PCR, the repertoire was profiled, and TCRdb retains in-frame clones only, with some absent. The top ten hold 3.6% of the sample, which has 400,000 to 500,000 clones, roughly 90% seen once. The receptor was derived from a person aged 18-65 years who received the Ad26.COV2.S COVID-19 vaccine or a placebo. The sample was peripheral blood, taken in a trial of Ad26.COV2.S vaccine versus placebo. The chain employs TRBV28 and TRBJ1-5; D is perhaps TRBD1 (5 bases). DNA of the CDR3: TGTGCCAGCAGTCCCCCCTCGATAGGGGTCCGGAGACATCAGCCCCAGCATTTT. Its translation is CASSPPSIGVRRHQPQHF.